This T cell receptor (beta chain) was profiled in a study of T cells in Graves' hyperthyroidism and ophthalmopathy. The study enrolled patients aged 18 to 65 with newly diagnosed hyperthyroidism of under 2 months' duration. Lactation, pregnancy, other autoimmune disease or uncontrolled infection excluded patients. This clonotype was seen many times. Antigen: not known. Broader study findings: The model forecast ophthalmopathy, anticipating it by a median around 6.5 months before onset. Most thyroid clonotypes that were expanded above 0.001 also turned up in blood.

TCR beta CDR3 regions were amplified from RNA. HTBI primers were the set used in a first-round RT-PCR of the TCR CDR3. TCRdb itself ran the multiplex PCR reads through MiXCR, one entry per CDR3 protein. The sample carries about 400,000 distinct CDR3 sequences, about 15% recorded once. The receptor's source is a woman aged 30 to 39 with Graves' hyperthyroidism. Sequencing was done on a sample of blood.

CDR3 nucleotides: TGTGCCAGCAGCAAAGGTGGGCGGACCGACACAGATACGCAGTATTTT. Its protein product is CASSKGGRTDTDTQYF. The J gene is TRBJ2-3, the V gene TRBV3-1; unclear D gene. V was cut by 5 bases and J by 2 bases, with 17 bases left in between. Per germline, CDR1 LGHDT and CDR2 YNNKEL (reference sequence). The CDR3 is made up of 16 amino acids.